This T cell receptor (beta chain) was recorded in a study of blood T cell repertoires in COVID-19. Across the whole study: COVID-19 samples from acute and convalescent phases originated in the United States, Italy and Spain. PBMCs, B-cell-depleted T cells, or T cells were the source of the cDNA or gDNA that made up the material.

Authors' analysis steps: Estimates of nucleated cell counts were drawn from the amplification of reference gene primers. Sequenced by immunoSEQ multiplex PCR; TCRdb stores in-frame clones only, minus some. V, J and clone size derive from that table, while D and trimming were established from the DNA sequence. The data contain under 300,000 clones, about 90% of them singletons. The sequence was collected from a man in his sixties who had recovered from COVID-19. The specimen sequenced was peripheral blood.

The CDR3 nucleotides are TGTGCCAGCAGCTTCCGAGCTAGCGGGAGACAAGAGACCCAGTACTTC. Protein product: CASSFRASGRQETQYF. This rearrangement joins TRBV5-6 to TRBJ2-5, with 10 bases fitting TRBD2. Germline V gene sequence: CDR1 SGHDT, CDR2 YYEEEE. Trimming at V came to 2 bases and at J to 2 bases, leaving 6 bases not matched to a gene. The CDR3 spans 16 residues. Full variable domain (outside the CDR3, taken from reference TRBV5-6 and TRBJ2-5): DAGVTQSPTHLIKTRGQQVTLRCSPKSGHDTVSWYQQALGQGPQFIFQYYEEEERQRGNFPDRFSGHQFPNYSSELNVNALLLGDSALYLCASSFRASGRQETQYFGPGTRLLVL.